This T cell receptor (beta chain) is drawn from a study of T cells in Graves' hyperthyroidism and ophthalmopathy. Study as a whole: Peripheral blood was secured at the point of initial diagnosis, before any treatment.

From germline, CDR1 is SGHTA and CDR2 FQGTGA. V dropped 1 base and J dropped 5; count of bases not matched to a gene: 20. This CDR3 region has 21 residues. Researchers took RNA transcripts and amplified the TCR beta CDR3 regions from them. The HTBI primer set was used in a first-round RT-PCR of the TCR CDR3. One entry per CDR3 protein, called by TCRdb with MiXCR from the multiplex PCR reads. The sample has 500,000 to 650,000 distinct CDR3 sequences, 17% seen once; the top ten hold roughly 18%. Sequenced input: blood. The V and J genes are TRBV7-3 and TRBJ2-1, with 10 bases aligning to TRBD2. The clonotype was recovered from a woman in her late teens or twenties with Graves' ophthalmopathy. The chain's CDR3 is CASSLIGKRGPTSGLNNEQFF. CDR3 DNA sequence: TGTGCCAGCAGCTTAATCGGAAAGAGGGGCCCGACTAGCGGGCTAAACAATGAGCAGTTCTTC.